Each of the 23 T cell receptor beta chains below was sequenced from the same sample in a study of cytomegalovirus exposure and HLA in healthy donors. 13 Jbeta primers and 60 Vbeta primers were used for the PCR. Libraries were prepared by immunoSEQ multiplex PCR; TCRdb keeps only in-frame clonotypes and omits some of them. The data hold some 65,000 clones, with roughly 77% observed a single time. Specimen: PBMCs. The receptor set was obtained from a woman in her thirties or forties in good health and CMV-seropositive.

The V gene is TRBV5-6, the J gene TRBJ2-5; possibly TRBD2 for D (5 bases). The V end lost 0 bases, the J end lost 5 bases, and 11 bases lay between the germline ends. The CDR3 totals 14 residues. The V gene's germline CDR1 is SGHDT and CDR2 YYEEEE. The chain's CDR3 is CASSLAAGLETQYF. In nucleotides, the CDR3 is TGTGCCAGCAGCTTGGCGGCAGGACTGGAGACCCAGTACTTC.

This chain connects TRBV2 to TRBJ2-1; 7 positions match TRBD1. Germline V CDR1 and CDR2: SNHLY, FYNNEI. V lost 5 bases, J lost 5 bases, and 12 bases stayed unmatched. The CDR3 runs to 16 residues. This CDR3 is CASSWSTGTEDNEQFF. As DNA, the CDR3 is TGTGCCAGCAGTTGGTCCACCGGGACAGAAGACAATGAGCAGTTCTTC.

The genes are TRBV28 and TRBJ2-7; the match to TRBD1 covers 7 bases. J gave up 2 bases and V 2 bases, and 6 bases lay outside the gene matches. The CDR3 totals 15 residues. In germline, CDR1 is MDHEN, CDR2 SYDVKM. The CDR3 sequence: CASSLLAGQAYEQYF. In DNA form, the CDR3 reads TGTGCCAGCAGTTTACTAGCCGGACAGGCCTACGAGCAGTACTTC. Full variable domain (outside the CDR3, taken from reference TRBV28 and TRBJ2-7): DVKVTQSSRYLVKRTGEKVFLECVQDMDHENMFWYRQDPGLGLRLIYFSYDVKMKEKGDIPEGYSVSREKKERFSLILESASTNQTSMYLCASSLLAGQAYEQYFGPGTRLTVT.

This clone showed up just a few times. V and J are TRBV7-2 and TRBJ2-7; tentative D call: TRBD2 (5 bases). The CDR3 has 14 amino acids. Trimming shortened V by 9 bases and J by 0 bases, and 15 bases separated the two germline ends. The germline V gene has CDR1 SGHTA and CDR2 FQGNSA. CDR3 amino acids: CASTIATSSYEQYF. For the CDR3, the DNA is TGTGCCAGTACTATAGCGACGAGCTCCTACGAGCAGTACTTC.

This clone was seen more than once but under ten times. The chain links TRBV5-4 to TRBJ2-5; 13 positions match TRBD2. V shed 5 bases and J 5 bases; nucleotides not matched to a gene: 15. The CDR3 is 18 residues long. Germline V gene lookup returns CDR1 SGHNT and CDR2 YYREEE (reference sequence). In nucleotides, the CDR3 is TGTGCCAGCAGAGGGACGGCTACTAGCGGGGGGGCCGGGGAGACCCAGTACTTC. Translation: CASRGTATSGGAGETQYF.

The rearrangement links TRBV6-6 to TRBJ2-5; no definite D call. The DNA end favors TRBJ2-7, so the J call may be wrong. This CDR3 is built from 14 residues. Germline assignment: CDR1 MNHNY and CDR2 SVGAGI (reference sequence). The CDR3 nucleotides read TGTGCCAGCAGTGATCCTGGGATCGACTACGAGCAGTACTTC. Translating it yields CASSDPGIDYEQYF.

The chain links TRBV19 to TRBJ2-2, with 10 nucleotides matching TRBD1. The CDR3 sequence is 18 residues long. V shed 3 bases, J shed 4 bases, and the junction held 11 bases outside the gene matches. Per germline, CDR1 LNHDA and CDR2 SQIVND (reference sequence). Here the CDR3 reads CASSMQGQGLFSTGELFF. The CDR3 nucleotides read TGTGCCAGTAGTATGCAGGGACAGGGGCTCTTCAGCACCGGGGAGCTGTTTTTT.

This clone appeared a single time. The chain joins TRBV4-3 to TRBJ2-1; 7 bases fit TRBD1. The V and J ends lost 0 bases and 6 bases, in that order; junction bases with no gene match: 8. This CDR3 contains 16 residues. CDR1 and CDR2 (germline): LGHNA, YSLEER. CDR3 DNA: TGCGCCAGCAGCCAAGATATCGGGACAGAGTTCAATGAGCAGTTCTTC. It yields the protein CASSQDIGTEFNEQFF.

The V and J genes are TRBV29-1 and TRBJ2-3; 8 bases agree with TRBD2. Germline assignment: CDR1 SQVTM and CDR2 ANQGSEA. V was pared by 1 base and J by 2 bases, with 5 bases of the junction left unmatched. This CDR3 region has 15 residues. This CDR3 reads CSVEGASGHTDTQYF. DNA of the CDR3: TGCAGCGTTGAAGGCGCTAGCGGGCACACAGATACGCAGTATTTT.

Only a few counts were recorded for this clone. This chain links TRBV6-5 with TRBJ2-3; 8 bases fit TRBD1. Germline V lookup: CDR1 MNHEY, CDR2 SVGAGI. The CDR3 has 14 amino acids. The V and J ends lost 6 bases and 4 bases, in that order; junction bases with no gene match: 6. The CDR3 loop is CASRYQTGADTQYF. The DNA for the CDR3 is TGTGCCAGCAGGTACCAGACAGGGGCAGATACGCAGTATTTT.

J is TRBJ2-7 and V is TRBV7-2, with D hard to call. Germline CDR1 reads SGHTA; CDR2 reads FQGNSA. V lost 4 bases and J lost 3, with 4 bases in between. The CDR3 covers 11 residues. This chain's CDR3 is CASSSYYEQYF. CDR3 nucleotide sequence: TGTGCCAGCAGCTCCTACTACGAGCAGTACTTC.

This clone came up a few times. The chain is built from TRBV19 and TRBJ1-2, with D possibly being TRBD1 (6 bases). Germline loops: CDR1 LNHDA, CDR2 SQIVND (reference sequence). The ends were cut back, 2 bases at V and 4 bases at J, with 14 bases in the middle. The CDR3 sequence is 15 residues long. The CDR3 DNA follows: TGTGCCAGTAGTATATCGGGCCAGGGGCTCTATGGCTACACCTTC. This codes for CASSISGQGLYGYTF.

This clone was seen just once. V and J are TRBV27 and TRBJ2-3, with 7 bases matching TRBD1. The germline V gene has CDR1 MNHEY and CDR2 SMNVEV (reference sequence). Trimming at V came to 5 bases and at J to 2 bases, leaving 7 bases not matched to a gene. The CDR3 has 15 residues. This chain's CDR3 is CASSPRQGTTDTQYF. For the CDR3, the DNA is TGTGCCAGCAGTCCACGACAGGGTACCACAGATACGCAGTATTTT.

This clone was observed once. The chain couples TRBV7-6 to TRBJ2-2; D may be TRBD1 (5 bases). Germline V CDR1 and CDR2: SGHVS, FNYEAQ. This CDR3 region has 18 residues. With 2 bases removed from V and 6 bases from J, the gap between germline ends came to 22 bases. The chain's CDR3 is CASSLLSPPGKGSGELFF. The CDR3 nucleotides read TGTGCCAGCAGCTTATTATCCCCCCCAGGGAAAGGTTCCGGGGAGCTGTTTTTT.

The chain joins TRBV7-9 to TRBJ2-7, with TRBD2 matching over 7 bases. The germline gives CDR1 SEHNR, CDR2 FQNEAQ (reference sequence). The length of the CDR3 is 14 residues. V lost 5 bases and J lost 0; bases outside the gene matches: 4. The CDR3 DNA is TGTGCCAGCAGCGCGGGGGTGAGCTCCTACGAGCAGTACTTC. Its translation: CASSAGVSSYEQYF.

The chain is built from TRBV7-2 and TRBJ1-6, with D possibly matching TRBD1 (6 bases). The germline gives CDR1 SGHTA, CDR2 FQGNSA. CDR3 length: 17 residues. V was shortened by 2 bases and J by 10 bases, with 21 bases between the two germline ends. The CDR3 DNA is TGTGCCAGCAGCTTAAGTCGAATACAGGGACACTCCTCACCCCTCCACTTT. Translated, it gives CASSLSRIQGHSSPLHF. Together with reference TRBV7-2 and TRBJ1-6, the CDR3 gives the full variable domain: GAGVSQSPSNKVTEKGKDVELRCDPISGHTALYWYRQSLGQGLEFLIYFQGNSAPDKSGLPSDRFSAERTGGSVSTLTIQRTQQEDSAVYLCASSLSRIQGHSSPLHFGNGTRLTVT.

The V and J genes are TRBV30 and TRBJ1-5, with 9 bases matching TRBD1. Germline V gene data show CDR1 as GTSNPN and CDR2 as SVGIG (reference sequence). The junction had 5 bases not matched to a gene; V was cut back by 2 bases and J by 6 bases. The CDR3 covers 14 residues. The CDR3 region is CAWSPGQGSQPQHF. The DNA for the CDR3 is TGTGCCTGGAGTCCTGGACAGGGGAGTCAGCCCCAGCATTTT.

The V and J genes are TRBV30 and TRBJ2-1; D is possibly TRBD1 (5 bases). V lost 0 bases, J lost 8 bases, and 14 bases lay in between. The CDR3 sequence is 14 residues long. CDR1 GTSNPN and CDR2 SVGIG come from the germline V gene (reference sequence). CDR3 sequence reads: CAWSVLGLRDEQFF. The DNA for the CDR3 is TGTGCCTGGAGTGTACTCGGGCTCAGGGATGAGCAGTTCTTC.

The chain recombines TRBV19 with TRBJ2-3; TRBD2 matches at 16 bases. CDR3 length equals 16 residues. Germline trimming cut 6 bases from V and 6 bases from J; bases unmatched to any gene: 6. Germline CDR1 is LNHDA and CDR2 is SQIVND (reference sequence). CDR3 region: CASSRGLAGGFDTQYF. CDR3 sequence (DNA): TGTGCCAGTAGCCGGGGACTAGCGGGGGGGTTTGATACGCAGTATTTT.

This clone was detected only a few times. The same CDR3 arises from other DNA sequences in this sample as well. The chain combines TRBV7-8 with TRBJ1-1, with 9 positions matching TRBD1. CDR1 and CDR2 (germline): SGHVS, FQNEAQ. This CDR3 is built from 14 residues. With V trimmed by 5 bases and J by 1 base, 2 bases remained unmatched. CDR3 coding DNA: TGTGCCAGCAGCCTGGGACAGGGGAACACTGAAGCTTTCTTT. This encodes CASSLGQGNTEAFF.

The rearrangement joins TRBV27 to TRBJ1-3; TRBD1 is a possible D gene (5 bases). V lost 6 bases and J 2 bases, leaving 11 bases between the germline ends. In germline, CDR1 is MNHEY, CDR2 SMNVEV (reference sequence). This CDR3 is 14 amino acids long. The CDR3 loop reads CASRRGVAGNTIYF. CDR3 nucleotides: TGTGCCAGCAGGCGGGGGGTTGCTGGAAACACCATATATTTT.

V gene TRBV18 combines with J gene TRBJ1-5; 9 nucleotides match TRBD1. The trim removed 6 bases at V and 6 bases at J, leaving 6 bases unmatched. CDR3 size: 14 residues. CDR1 and CDR2 from the germline V gene are KGHSH and LQKENI. The CDR3 protein is CASSSDRGGQPQHF. CDR3 in DNA: TGTGCCAGCTCCTCGGACAGGGGAGGTCAGCCCCAGCATTTT.

This clone was recorded a few times. The CDR3 sequence: CASSFYFDSGWGNTIYF. DNA for the CDR3: TGTGCCAGCAGCTTTTACTTCGACAGTGGTTGGGGAAACACCATATATTTT. The chain carries TRBV11-2 and TRBJ1-3; TRBD1 might be the D (5 bases). CDR3 length: 17 amino acids. CDR1 and CDR2 from the germline V gene are SGHAT and FQNNGV. Deletions cut 3 bases from V and 4 bases from J, with 19 bases between.